A single sample is the source of the 3 T cell receptor beta chains below, sequenced in a study of blood T cell repertoires in COVID-19. Clones were read by immunoSEQ multiplex PCR, and TCRdb kept only the in-frame ones, dropping some. The sample consists of a few hundred thousand clones, roughly 89% of them appearing once. Source material: peripheral blood. The source is a woman in her thirties or forties who had recovered from COVID-19.

The sample holds a few counts of this clone. V usage is TRBV7-9 and J usage is TRBJ1-5; D might be TRBD1 (6 bases). This CDR3 has 14 amino acids. The V gene's germline CDR1 is SEHNR and CDR2 FQNEAQ (reference sequence). With 5 bases removed from V and 7 bases from J, the gap between germline ends came to 15 bases. CDR3 DNA: TGTGCCAGCAGCGGAGGACAGATGGGGCAGCCCCAGCATTTT. As protein: CASSGGQMGQPQHF. The full variable domain, its missing parts supplied by reference TRBV7-9 and TRBJ1-5, is DTGVSQNPRHKITKRGQNVTFRCDPISEHNRLYWYRQTLGQGPEFLTYFQNEAQLEKSRLLSDRFSAERPKGSFSTLEIQRTEQGDSAMYLCASSGGQMGQPQHFGDGTRLSIL.

The chain is built from TRBV11-2 and TRBJ2-1; 8 nucleotides agree with TRBD2. CDR3 size: 15 residues. Germline CDR1 reads SGHAT; CDR2 reads FQNNGV. Trimming cost V 6 bases and J 8 bases; bases outside gene matches: 12. CDR3 nucleotide sequence: TGTGCCAGCAGTTTCCTTAGCGGGATCAGGGATGAGCAGTTCTTC. Its translation: CASSFLSGIRDEQFF.

The chain has TRBV6-5 and TRBJ2-3; maybe TRBD2 (6 bases). This CDR3 is 12 amino acids long. V lost 10 bases and J 5 bases, leaving 13 bases between the germline ends. Germline CDR1 and CDR2: MNHEY and SVGAGI. CDR3 in amino acids: CATKLGGDTQYF. The CDR3 coding sequence is TGTGCCACCAAGTTGGGAGGAGATACGCAGTATTTT.